The rows below give T cell receptor beta chains drawn from one sample of a study of blood T cells in healthy people across ages. Using its own MiXCR run on the 5' RACE reads, TCRdb lists one record per CDR3 protein. The sample gives 850,000 to 950,000 distinct CDR3 sequences, around 26% of which show up once; 17% is in the top ten. The sequenced material came from blood. The receptors come from an elderly woman in good health. Each CDR3 is given with its conserved first and last residue. D genes are given only for firm matches. Not every row has a clone size; where given, it reads once, few, many or a size class.

size	D	V	J	CDR3	DNA
-	TRBD1	TRBV20-1	TRBJ1-4	CSARECRGINEKRFF	TGCAGTGCTAGAGAATGCAGGGGGATTAATGAAAAACGGTTTTTT
-	-	TRBV19	TRBJ2-5	CASSSSAGKTQYF	TGTGCCAGTAGTTCCTCGGCGGGGAAGACCCAGTACTTC
many	TRBD1	TRBV9	TRBJ2-1	CASSPRQGWNEQFF	TGTGCCAGCAGCCCCCGACAGGGATGGAATGAGCAGTTCTTC
-	-	TRBV6-6	TRBJ1-1	CASSHKITVAFF	TGTGCCAGCAGTCATAAGATAACAGTAGCTTTCTTT
-	TRBD2	TRBV13	TRBJ2-5	CASSKSSGGARETQYF	TGTGCCAGCAGCAAATCTAGCGGGGGGGCTCGGGAGACCCAGTACTTC
-	-	TRBV25-1	TRBJ1-5	CASSERRGPQPQHF	TGTGCCAGCAGTGAAAGACGGGGGCCACAGCCCCAGCATTTT
-	-	TRBV10-1	TRBJ2-5	CASSVALGETQYF	TGCGCCAGCAGTGTGGCACTAGGAGAGACCCAGTACTTC
-	TRBD1	TRBV18	TRBJ2-7	CASSGTGGLSYNEQYF	TGTGCCAGCTCCGGGACAGGGGGACTATCCTACAATGAGCAGTACTTC
many	-	TRBV19	TRBJ2-7	CASSISGEQYF	TGTGCCAGTAGTATTTCAGGCGAGCAGTACTTC
few	-	TRBV18	TRBJ2-7	CASSLPGETSEQYF	TGTGCCAGCTCACTCCCAGGGGAGACCTCCGAGCAGTACTTC
-	-	TRBV25-1	TRBJ1-3	CASRGNKKGNTIYF	TGTGCCAGCAGAGGAAACAAAAAAGGAAACACCATATATTTT
many	-	TRBV7-2	TRBJ2-7	CASSFQVRSSYEQYF	TGTGCCAGCAGCTTCCAAGTGAGGAGCTCCTACGAGCAGTACTTC
many	TRBD1	TRBV6-5	TRBJ2-7	CASSLQGTGALSYEQYF	TGTGCCAGCAGTCTACAGGGGACAGGGGCCCTTTCCTACGAGCAGTACTTC
-	TRBD1	TRBV12-3/TRBV12-4	TRBJ2-3	CASRHRGWSTDVQYF	TGTGCCAGCAGACACAGGGGATGGAGCACAGATGTGCAATATTTT
many	TRBD1	TRBV4-1	TRBJ2-5	CASSPGDRAGETQYF	TGCGCCAGCAGCCCAGGGGACAGGGCGGGCGAGACCCAGTACTTC
-	TRBD2	TRBV12-3/TRBV12-4	TRBJ2-1	CASSFTSAYNEQFF	TGTGCCAGCAGTTTTACTAGCGCTTACAATGAGCAGTTCTTC
many	-	TRBV4-1	TRBJ1-6	CASSQDRGANGYSPLHF	TGCGCCAGCAGCCAAGATCGGGGGGCCAATGGGTATTCACCCCTCCACTTT
many	TRBD1	TRBV7-2	TRBJ2-5	CASSYQGARETQYF	TGTGCCAGCAGCTACCAGGGGGCGCGGGAGACCCAGTACTTC
many	-	TRBV27	TRBJ2-5	CASSTGLPGETQYF	TGTGCCAGCAGTACGGGACTTCCAGGGGAGACCCAGTACTTC
-	TRBD2	TRBV7-9	TRBJ2-3	CASSASSGIDTDTQYF	TGTGCCAGCAGCGCAAGTAGCGGGATAGACACAGATACGCAGTATTTT
many	-	TRBV6-6	TRBJ1-6	CASSYSTENSPLHF	TGTGCCAGCAGTTACTCGACAGAAAATTCACCCCTCCACTTT
-	-	TRBV25-1	TRBJ2-3	CASMVGGRTDTQYF	TGTGCCAGCATGGTGGGGGGGCGAACAGATACGCAGTATTTT
-	-	TRBV20-1	TRBJ2-1	CSASLREGLHEQFF	TGCAGTGCTAGCCTCCGAGAGGGTCTCCATGAGCAGTTCTTC
-	TRBD2	TRBV20-1	TRBJ2-5	CSARDPTGREETQYF	TGCAGTGCTAGGGACCCGACCGGGAGGGAAGAGACCCAGTACTTC
-	TRBD2	TRBV29-1	TRBJ2-7	CSVYKRETGQNSYEQYF	TGCAGCGTCTATAAGCGGGAGACGGGGCAAAACTCCTACGAGCAGTACTTC
-	-	TRBV7-9	TRBJ2-7	CASARPPSYNEQYF	TGTGCCAGCGCCAGGCCTCCCTCTTACAATGAGCAGTACTTC
-	-	TRBV4-1	TRBJ2-1	CASSQETLRNEQFF	TGCGCCAGCAGCCAAGAGACCCTCCGGAATGAGCAGTTCTTC
many	-	TRBV29-1	TRBJ1-5	CSVVAGAGNQPQHF	TGCAGCGTTGTCGCAGGCGCGGGCAATCAGCCCCAGCATTTT
few	TRBD1	TRBV7-9	TRBJ1-2	CASSAGQGAEGYTF	TGTGCCAGCAGCGCAGGACAGGGGGCCGAAGGCTACACCTTC